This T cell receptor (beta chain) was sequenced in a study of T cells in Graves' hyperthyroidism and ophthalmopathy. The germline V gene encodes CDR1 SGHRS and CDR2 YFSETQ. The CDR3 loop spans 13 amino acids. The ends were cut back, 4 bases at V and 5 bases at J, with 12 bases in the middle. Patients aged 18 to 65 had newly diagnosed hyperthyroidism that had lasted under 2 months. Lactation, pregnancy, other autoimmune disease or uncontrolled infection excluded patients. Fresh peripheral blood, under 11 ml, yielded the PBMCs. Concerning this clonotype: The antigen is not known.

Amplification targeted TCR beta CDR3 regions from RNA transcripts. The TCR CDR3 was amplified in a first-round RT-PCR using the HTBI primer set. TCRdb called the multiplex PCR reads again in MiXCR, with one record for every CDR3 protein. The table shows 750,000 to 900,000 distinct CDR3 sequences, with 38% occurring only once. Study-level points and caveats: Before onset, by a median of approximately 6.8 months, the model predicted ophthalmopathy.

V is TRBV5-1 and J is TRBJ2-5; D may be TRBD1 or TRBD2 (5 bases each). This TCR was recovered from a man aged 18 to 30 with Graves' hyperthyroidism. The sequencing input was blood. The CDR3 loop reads CASSVGTWETQYF. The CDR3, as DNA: TGCGCCAGCAGCGTCGGGACCTGGGAGACCCAGTACTTC. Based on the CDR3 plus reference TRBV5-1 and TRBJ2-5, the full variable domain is KAGVTQTPRYLIKTRGQQVTLSCSPISGHRSVSWYQQTPGQGLQFLFEYFSETQRNKGNFPGRFSGRQFSNSRSEMNVSTLELGDSALYLCASSVGTWETQYFGPGTRLLVL.